The clone carrying this TCR beta chain came up many times. Hyperthyroidism was classified as stable if no ophthalmopathy occurred within 18 months of follow-up. PBMCs were isolated from an approximately 9.4 ml sample of fresh peripheral blood. Trimming took off 2 bases at V and 4 bases at J, with 18 bases between the two ends. Germline CDR1 is MNHEY and CDR2 is SVGEGT. The CDR3 is made up of 18 amino acids. Amplification from RNA transcripts yielded the TCR beta CDR3 regions. HTBI primers were employed in first-round RT-PCR, then a second-round multiplex PCR followed. MiXCR, applied by TCRdb to the multiplex PCR reads, yields one record per CDR3 protein. Of roughly 380,000 distinct CDR3 sequences in the sample, 15% to 17% were seen once. The data are from a study of Graves' ophthalmopathy and Graves' hyperthyroidism.

The source is a woman between 18 and 29 years old with stable Graves' hyperthyroidism. The V gene is TRBV6-2 or TRBV6-3, the J gene TRBJ2-6; D is unresolved. The sequencing sample was made of peripheral blood. In DNA, the CDR3 is TGTGCCAGCAGTTACATTTCACATAGGGTCGACGGGGCCAACGTCCTGACTTTC. It encodes CASSYISHRVDGANVLTF.